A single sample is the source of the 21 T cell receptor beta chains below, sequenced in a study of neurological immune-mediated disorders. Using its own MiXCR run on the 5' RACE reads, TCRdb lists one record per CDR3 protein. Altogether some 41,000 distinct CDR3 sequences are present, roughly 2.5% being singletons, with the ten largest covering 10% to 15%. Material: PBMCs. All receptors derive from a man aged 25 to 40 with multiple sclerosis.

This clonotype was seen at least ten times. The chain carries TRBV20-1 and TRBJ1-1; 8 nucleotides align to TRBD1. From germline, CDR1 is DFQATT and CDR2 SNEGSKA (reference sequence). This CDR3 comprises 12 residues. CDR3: CRPQGGNTEAFF. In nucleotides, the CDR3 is TGCAGGCCACAGGGGGGTAACACTGAAGCTTTCTTT.

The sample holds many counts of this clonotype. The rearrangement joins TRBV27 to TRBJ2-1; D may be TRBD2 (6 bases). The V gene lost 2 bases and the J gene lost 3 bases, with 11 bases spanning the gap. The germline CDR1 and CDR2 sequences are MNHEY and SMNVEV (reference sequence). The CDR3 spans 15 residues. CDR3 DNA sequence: TGTGCCAGCAGTTTAGGTGGGGGGAGCTACAATGAGCAGTTCTTC. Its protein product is CASSLGGGSYNEQFF.

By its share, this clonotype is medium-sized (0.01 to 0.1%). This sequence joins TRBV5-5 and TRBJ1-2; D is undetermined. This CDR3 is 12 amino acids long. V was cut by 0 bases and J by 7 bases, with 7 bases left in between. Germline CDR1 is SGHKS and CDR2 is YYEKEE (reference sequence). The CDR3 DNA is TGTGCCAGCAGCTTGGCTGACGGTGGCTACACCTTC. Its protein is CASSLADGGYTF.

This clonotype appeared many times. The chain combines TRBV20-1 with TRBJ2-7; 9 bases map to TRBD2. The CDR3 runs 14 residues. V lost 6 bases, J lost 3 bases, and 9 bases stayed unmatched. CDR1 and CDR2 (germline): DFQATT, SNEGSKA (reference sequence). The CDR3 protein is CSASSGGHDYEQYF. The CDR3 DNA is TGCAGTGCGAGTAGCGGGGGACACGACTACGAGCAGTACTTC.

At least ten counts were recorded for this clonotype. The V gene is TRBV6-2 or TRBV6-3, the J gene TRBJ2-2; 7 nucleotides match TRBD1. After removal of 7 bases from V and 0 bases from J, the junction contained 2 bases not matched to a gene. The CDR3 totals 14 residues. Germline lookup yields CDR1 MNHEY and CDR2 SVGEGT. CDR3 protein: CASNDRANTGELFF. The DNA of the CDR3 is TGTGCCAGCAACGACAGGGCGAACACCGGGGAGCTGTTTTTT.

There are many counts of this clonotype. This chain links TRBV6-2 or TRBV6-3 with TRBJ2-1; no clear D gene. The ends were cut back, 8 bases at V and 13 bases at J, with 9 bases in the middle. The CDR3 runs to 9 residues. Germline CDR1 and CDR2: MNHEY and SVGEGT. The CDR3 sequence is CASGPVQFF. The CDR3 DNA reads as TGTGCCAGCGGCCCGGTTCAGTTCTTC.

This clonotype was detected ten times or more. As DNA, the CDR3 is TGTGCCACCAGCAACAGAGCAGGCACAGATACGCAGTATTTT. Its protein product is CATSNRAGTDTQYF. J is TRBJ2-3 and V is TRBV24-1; D not resolved. V was shortened by 7 bases and J by 1 base, with 11 bases between the two germline ends. CDR1 is KGHDR and CDR2 is SFDVKD in the germline V gene. CDR3 size: 14 residues.

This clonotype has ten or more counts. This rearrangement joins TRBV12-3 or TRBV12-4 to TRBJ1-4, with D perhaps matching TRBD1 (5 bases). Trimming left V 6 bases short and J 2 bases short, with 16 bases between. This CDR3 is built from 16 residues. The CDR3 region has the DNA TGTGCCAGCAGGCGGGAGGGGTTCCGGACTAATGAAAAACTGTTTTTT. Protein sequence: CASRREGFRTNEKLFF.

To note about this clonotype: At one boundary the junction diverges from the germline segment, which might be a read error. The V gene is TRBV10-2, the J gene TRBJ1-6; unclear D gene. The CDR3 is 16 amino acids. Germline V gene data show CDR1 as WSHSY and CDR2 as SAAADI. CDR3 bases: TGCGCCAGCAGTGACGCCGCAATCTCCTATAATTCAACCCTCAACTTT. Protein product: CASSDAAISYNSTLNF.

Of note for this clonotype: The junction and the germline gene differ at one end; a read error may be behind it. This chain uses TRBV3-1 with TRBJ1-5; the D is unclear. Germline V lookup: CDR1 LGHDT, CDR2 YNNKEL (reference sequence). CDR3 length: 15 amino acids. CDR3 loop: CASSQDRRSIQPQHF. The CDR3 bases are TGTGCCAGTAGCCAAGATCGCCGGTCTATTCAGCCCCAGCATTTT.

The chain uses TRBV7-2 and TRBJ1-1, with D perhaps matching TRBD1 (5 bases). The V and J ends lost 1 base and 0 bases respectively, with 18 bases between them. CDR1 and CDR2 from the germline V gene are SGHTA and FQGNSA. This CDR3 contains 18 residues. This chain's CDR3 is CASSLVYRTKNLNTEAFF. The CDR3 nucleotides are TGTGCCAGCAGCTTAGTCTACAGGACAAAAAACCTGAACACTGAAGCTTTCTTT.

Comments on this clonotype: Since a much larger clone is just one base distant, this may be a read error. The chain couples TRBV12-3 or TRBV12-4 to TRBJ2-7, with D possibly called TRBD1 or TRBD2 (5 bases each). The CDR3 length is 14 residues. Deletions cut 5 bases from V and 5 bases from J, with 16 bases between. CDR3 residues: CASSPPGAIHEQYV. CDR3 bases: TGTGCCAGCAGTCCCCCCGGGGCAATCCACGAGCAGTACGTC.

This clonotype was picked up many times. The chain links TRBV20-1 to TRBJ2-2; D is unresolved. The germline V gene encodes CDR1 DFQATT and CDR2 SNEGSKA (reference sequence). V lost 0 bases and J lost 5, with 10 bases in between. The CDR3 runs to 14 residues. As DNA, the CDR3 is TGCAGTGCTAGAGAGCAGCCCCAGACCGGGGAGCTGTTTTTT. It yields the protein CSAREQPQTGELFF.

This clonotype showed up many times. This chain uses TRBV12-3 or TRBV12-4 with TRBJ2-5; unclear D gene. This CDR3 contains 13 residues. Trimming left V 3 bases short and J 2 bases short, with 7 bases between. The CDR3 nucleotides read TGTGCCAGCAGTTTCGTTAGGCAAGAGACCCAGTACTTC. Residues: CASSFVRQETQYF.

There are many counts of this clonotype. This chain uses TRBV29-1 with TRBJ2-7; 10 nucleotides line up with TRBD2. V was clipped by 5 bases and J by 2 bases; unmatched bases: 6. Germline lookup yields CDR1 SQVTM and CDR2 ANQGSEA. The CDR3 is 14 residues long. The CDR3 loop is CSVRVLAGAYEQYF. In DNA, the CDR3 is TGCAGCGTTAGGGTTCTAGCGGGAGCCTACGAGCAGTACTTC.

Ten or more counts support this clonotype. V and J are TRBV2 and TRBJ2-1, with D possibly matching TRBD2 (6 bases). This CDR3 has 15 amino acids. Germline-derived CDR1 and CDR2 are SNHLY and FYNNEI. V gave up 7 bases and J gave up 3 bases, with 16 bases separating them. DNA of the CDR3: TGTGCCAGCAAGAATAGCGGAGTGGGCTACAATGAGCAGTTCTTC. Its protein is CASKNSGVGYNEQFF. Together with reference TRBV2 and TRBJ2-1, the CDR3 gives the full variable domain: EPEVTQTPSHQVTQMGQEVILRCVPISNHLYFYWYRQILGQKVEFLVSFYNNEISEKSEIFDDQFSVERPDGSNFTLKIRSTKLEDSAMYFCASKNSGVGYNEQFFGPGTRLTVL.

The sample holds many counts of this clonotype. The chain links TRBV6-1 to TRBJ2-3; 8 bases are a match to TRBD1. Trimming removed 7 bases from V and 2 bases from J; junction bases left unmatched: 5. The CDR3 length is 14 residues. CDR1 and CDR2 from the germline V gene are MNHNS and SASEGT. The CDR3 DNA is TGTGCCAGCACCACGGACAGGGTCACAGATACGCAGTATTTT. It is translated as CASTTDRVTDTQYF.

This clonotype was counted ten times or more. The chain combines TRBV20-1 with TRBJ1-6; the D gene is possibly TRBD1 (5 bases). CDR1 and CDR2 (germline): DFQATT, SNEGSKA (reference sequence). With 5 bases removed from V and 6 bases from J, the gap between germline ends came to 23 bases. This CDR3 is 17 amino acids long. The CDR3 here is CSASLSSGGWSNSPLHF. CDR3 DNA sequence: TGCAGTGCTTCCCTCTCGTCGGGGGGATGGAGTAATTCACCCCTCCACTTT.

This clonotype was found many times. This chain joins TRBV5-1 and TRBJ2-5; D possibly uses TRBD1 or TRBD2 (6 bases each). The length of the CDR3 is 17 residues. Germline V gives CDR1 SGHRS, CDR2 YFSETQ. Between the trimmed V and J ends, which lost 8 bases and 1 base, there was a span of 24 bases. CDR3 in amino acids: CARKGGDLPWGQETQYF. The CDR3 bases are TGCGCCAGGAAGGGGGGCGACCTTCCCTGGGGCCAAGAGACCCAGTACTTC. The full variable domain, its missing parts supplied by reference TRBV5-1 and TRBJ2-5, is KAGVTQTPRYLIKTRGQQVTLSCSPISGHRSVSWYQQTPGQGLQFLFEYFSETQRNKGNFPGRFSGRQFSNSRSEMNVSTLELGDSALYLCARKGGDLPWGQETQYFGPGTRLLVL.

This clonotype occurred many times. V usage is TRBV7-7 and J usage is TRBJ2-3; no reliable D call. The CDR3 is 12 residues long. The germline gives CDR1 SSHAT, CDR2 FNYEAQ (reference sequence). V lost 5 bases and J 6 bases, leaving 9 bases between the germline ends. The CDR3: CASSGGGDTQYF. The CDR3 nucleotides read TGTGCCAGCAGCGGTGGTGGGGATACGCAGTATTTT. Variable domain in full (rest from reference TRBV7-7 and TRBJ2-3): GAGVSQSPRYKVTKRGQDVTLRCDPISSHATLYWYQQALGQGPEFLTYFNYEAQPDKSGLPSDRFSAERPEGSISTLTIQRTEQRDSAMYRCASSGGGDTQYFGPGTRLTVL.

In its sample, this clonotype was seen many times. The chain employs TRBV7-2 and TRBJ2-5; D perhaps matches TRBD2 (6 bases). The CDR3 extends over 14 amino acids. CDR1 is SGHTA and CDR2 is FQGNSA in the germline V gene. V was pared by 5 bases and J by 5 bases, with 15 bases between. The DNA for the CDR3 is TGTGCCAGCAGCCCGACGGGAGCCAAGGAGACCCAGTACTTC. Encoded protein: CASSPTGAKETQYF.